This T cell receptor (beta chain) came from a study of blood T cell repertoires in COVID-19. Study in general: Acute and convalescent COVID-19 specimens originated in the United States, Italy and Spain.

Authors' processing steps: Researchers report that nucleated cell counts were estimated from reference gene primer amplification. The data were produced by immunoSEQ multiplex PCR, yet TCRdb's version contains in-frame clones alone and is incomplete. From that table come the V and J calls and clone size; the DNA was used to work out D and trimming. Of about 100,000 clones in the sample, about 85% were seen once. Germline loops: CDR1 MNHEY, CDR2 SVGAGI. The length of the CDR3 is 15 residues. The germline V and J ends were trimmed by 6 bases and 2 bases, with 14 bases remaining between them. This chain links TRBV6-5 with TRBJ1-5; TRBD1 is a possible D gene (6 bases). Sequencing was performed on peripheral blood. The sequence was obtained from a human donor in a cohort sampled during active COVID-19. CDR3 sequence (DNA): TGTGCCAGCAGCCGACAGGCGTGGGGCAATCAGCCCCAGCATTTT. Translation: CASSRQAWGNQPQHF.